This is a list of T cell receptor beta chains from one sample in a study of tumor-infiltrating lymphocytes in oesophageal squamous cell carcinoma. TCRdb ran MiXCR on the PCR reads and lists one entry per CDR3 protein. The repertoire holds approximately 18,000 distinct CDR3 sequences, with about 46% as singletons. The sequenced material came from esophageal tumor tissue. Every receptor here comes from a male donor with esophageal squamous cell carcinoma. The CDR3 runs from the conserved cysteine through the conserved F or W. D genes are given only for firm matches. The size field is filled for only some rows; it gives once, few, many or a size class.

j_call d_call clone_size v_call cdr3_nt cdr3_aa
TRBJ2-1 TRBD2 . TRBV7-2 TGTGCCAGCAGCTACTCCGGGACTACACAGAAGCAGTTCTTC CASSYSGTTQKQFF
TRBJ2-4 . . TRBV7-9 TGTGCCAGCAGCTTAGTGGGGGATTACAATGAGCAGTACTTC CASSLVGDYNEQYF
TRBJ2-5 . . TRBV6-1 TGTGCCAGCAGTGAGGGAAGCATTTACTTC CASSEGSIYF
TRBJ2-1 TRBD1 medium-sized TRBV6-1 TGTGCCAGCAGAGACCTGGGACAGCACAATGAGCAGTTCTTC CASRDLGQHNEQFF
TRBJ2-3 . few TRBV29-1 TGCAGCGTTCTTGGGGGGTTGACAGATACGCAGTATTTT CSVLGGLTDTQYF
TRBJ1-3 . . TRBV10-3 TGTGCCACACAGACAGGACTCTCTGGAAACACCATATATTTT CATQTGLSGNTIYF
TRBJ2-5 TRBD2 . TRBV5-1 TGCGCCAGCAGCCGAACTCTAGCGGGAGGGCCAGGGGAGACCCAGTACTTC CASSRTLAGGPGETQYF
TRBJ1-2 . . TRBV7-6 TGTGCCAGCAGCTTAGTCGCGGGAGATGGCTACACCTTC CASSLVAGDGYTF
TRBJ2-7 TRBD2 many TRBV4-2 TGTGCCAGCAGCCAAGCTGGCGGGAGGGCCGGTGAGCAGTACTTC CASSQAGGRAGEQYF
TRBJ2-5 . . TRBV7-2 TGTGCCAGCAGCTTAGTCAACTCTCAAGAGACCCAGTACTTC CASSLVNSQETQYF
TRBJ2-7 TRBD1 few TRBV7-6 TGTGCCAGCAGCCCTACAGGGGGCTACGAGCAGTACTTC CASSPTGGYEQYF
TRBJ2-6 . once TRBV12-3/TRBV12-4 TGTGCCAGCAGTGTACAGGGATCTGGGGCCAACGTCCTGACTTTC CASSVQGSGANVLTF
TRBJ2-1 . . TRBV12-3/TRBV12-4 TGTGCCAGCAGTTTGCCATTCCGGTCAGGGGCCGAACAGTTCTTC CASSLPFRSGAEQFF
TRBJ2-2 . . TRBV11-2 TGTGCCAGCAGCGCCAGGGGTTCCGGGACTACCAACACCGGGGAGCTGTTTTTT CASSARGSGTTNTGELFF
TRBJ1-4 . many TRBV18 TGTGCCAGCTCACCGGACAGCTATAATGAAAAACTGTTTTTT CASSPDSYNEKLFF
TRBJ1-2 . . TRBV7-2 TGTGCCAGCAGCCCGAGGGGGGAATCGGGTGGCTACACCTTC CASSPRGESGGYTF
TRBJ2-3 . few TRBV4-1 TGCGCCAGCAGCCAAGTGGGCACAGATACGCAGTATTTT CASSQVGTDTQYF
TRBJ2-4 . once TRBV7-2 TGTGCCAGCAGCTCACAGGGTTTCATTCAGTACTTC CASSSQGFIQYF
TRBJ2-5 . . TRBV6-6 TGTGCCAGCAGTTACTCCACGTCCGGGGTCTCAGAGACCCAGTACTTC CASSYSTSGVSETQYF
TRBJ2-7 TRBD1 . TRBV19 TGTGCCAGTAGACTCGGACAGGACACCTACGAGCAGTACTTC CASRLGQDTYEQYF
TRBJ2-3 . . TRBV28 TGTGCCAGCAGTTTATCGGCCCAAATGGCAGATACGCAGTATTTT CASSLSAQMADTQYF
TRBJ2-7 . . TRBV11-2 TGTGCCAGTTCAACGCAGGGGATCGAGCAGTACTTC CASSTQGIEQYF
TRBJ2-3 TRBD1 many TRBV24-1 TGTGCCACCAGTGAGACGGGACAGGGGACGACAGATACGCAGTATTTT CATSETGQGTTDTQYF
TRBJ1-5 . . TRBV30 TGTGCCTGGTCGAGGGCAGAAGATCAGCCCCAGCATTTT CAWSRAEDQPQHF
TRBJ1-2 . few TRBV28 TGTGCCAGCAGTTTTAGTAGGGCAGACTATGGCTACACCTTC CASSFSRADYGYTF
TRBJ2-5 TRBD2 once TRBV10-3 TGTGCCATCAGTGAGTCCGCTAGCGGGAGGCTCCAAGAGACCCAGTACTTC CAISESASGRLQETQYF
TRBJ2-7 TRBD1 . TRBV7-4 TGTGCCAGCAGCGCCCGGGACAGGGGAACCTACGAGCAGTACTTC CASSARDRGTYEQYF
TRBJ2-1 . . TRBV12-3/TRBV12-4 TGTGCCAGCAGTTCGGCCGGGACGGGGGTCCATGAGCAGTTCTTC CASSSAGTGVHEQFF
TRBJ1-1 . . TRBV6-1 TGTGCCATCGGTCCGCGAGGGGACACTGAAGCTTTCTTT CAIGPRGDTEAFF
TRBJ1-6 . . TRBV7-4 TGTGCCAGCAGCTTAGGGGGCGGAGGATCACCCCTCCACTTT CASSLGGGGSPLHF
TRBJ2-3 . . TRBV28 TGTGCCAACCGAGCGAGAAGCACAGATACGCAGTATTTT CANRARSTDTQYF
TRBJ1-1 . . TRBV7-6 TGTGCCAGCAGCCGAGCCCCAATAACGAACACTGAAGCTTTCTTT CASSRAPITNTEAFF
TRBJ2-5 . medium-sized TRBV28 TGTGCCAGCAGCGCACCTAGTCGGGAGTCAGAGACCCAGTACTTC CASSAPSRESETQYF
TRBJ2-3 TRBD2 . TRBV4-1 TGCGCCAGCAGCTGGGGCGGGAGGGCCACAGATACGCAGTATTTT CASSWGGRATDTQYF